Here is one T cell receptor beta chain with its context. With random hexamers, reverse transcription was performed on roughly 0.5 to 1 ug of RNA. TCR beta CDR3 was amplified by immunoSEQ covering 54 Vbeta and 13 Jbeta. TCRdb reprocessed the immunoSEQ multiplex PCR reads via MiXCR and lists one record per CDR3 protein. The data contain 50,000 to 60,000 distinct CDR3 sequences, roughly nine tenths of them singletons. The record originates from a study of CD8 T cells in Susac syndrome. The V end was cut by 4 bases, the J end by 0 bases, with 12 bases between. CDR1 and CDR2 (germline): MGHRA, YSYEKL. The CDR3 totals 15 residues.

The rearrangement links TRBV4-1 to TRBJ1-2, with D uncertain. The source of this sequence is a human donor in good health. Material for sequencing was CD8+ T cells from PBMCs. CDR3: CASSRGIEANYGYTF. The CDR3 coding sequence is TGCGCCAGCAGCCGAGGGATCGAAGCTAACTATGGCTACACCTTC.